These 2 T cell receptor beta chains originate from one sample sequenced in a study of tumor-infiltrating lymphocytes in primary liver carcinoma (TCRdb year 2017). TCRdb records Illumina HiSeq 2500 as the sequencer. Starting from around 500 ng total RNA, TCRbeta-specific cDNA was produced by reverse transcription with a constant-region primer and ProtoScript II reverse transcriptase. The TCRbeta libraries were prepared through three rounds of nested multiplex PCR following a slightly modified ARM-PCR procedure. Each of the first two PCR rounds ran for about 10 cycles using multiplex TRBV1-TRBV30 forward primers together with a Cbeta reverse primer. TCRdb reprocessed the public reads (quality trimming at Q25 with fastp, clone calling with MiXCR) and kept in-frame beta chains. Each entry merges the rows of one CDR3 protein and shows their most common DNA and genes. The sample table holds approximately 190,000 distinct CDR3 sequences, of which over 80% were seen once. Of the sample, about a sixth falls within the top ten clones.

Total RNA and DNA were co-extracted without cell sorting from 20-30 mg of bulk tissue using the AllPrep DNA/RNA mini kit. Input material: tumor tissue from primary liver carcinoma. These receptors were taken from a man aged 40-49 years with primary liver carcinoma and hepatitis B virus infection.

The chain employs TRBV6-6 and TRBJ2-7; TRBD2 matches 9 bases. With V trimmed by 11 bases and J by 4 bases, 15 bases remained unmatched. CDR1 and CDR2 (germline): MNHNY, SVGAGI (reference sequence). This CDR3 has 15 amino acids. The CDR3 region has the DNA TGTGCCGCCTCCAACCGGGCGGGAGGGAGTTACGAGCAGTACTTC. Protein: CAASNRAGGSYEQYF.

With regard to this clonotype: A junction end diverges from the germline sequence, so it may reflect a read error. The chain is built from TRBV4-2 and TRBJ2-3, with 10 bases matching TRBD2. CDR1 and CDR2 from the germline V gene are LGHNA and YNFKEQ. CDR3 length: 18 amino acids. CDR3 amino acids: CAGSQVEGGSGGTDTQYF. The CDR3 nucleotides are TGTGCCGGCAGCCAAGTTGAGGGTGGTAGCGGGGGGACAGATACGCAATATTTT.